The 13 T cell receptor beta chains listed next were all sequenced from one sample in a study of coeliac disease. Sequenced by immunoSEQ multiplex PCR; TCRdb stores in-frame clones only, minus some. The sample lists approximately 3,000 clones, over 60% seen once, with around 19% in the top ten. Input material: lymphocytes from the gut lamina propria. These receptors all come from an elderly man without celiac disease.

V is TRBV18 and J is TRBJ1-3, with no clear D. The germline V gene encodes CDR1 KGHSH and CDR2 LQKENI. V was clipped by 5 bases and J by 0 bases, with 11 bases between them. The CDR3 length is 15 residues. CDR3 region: CASSSPMASGNTIYF. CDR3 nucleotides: TGTGCCAGCTCATCCCCGATGGCCTCTGGAAACACCATATATTTT.

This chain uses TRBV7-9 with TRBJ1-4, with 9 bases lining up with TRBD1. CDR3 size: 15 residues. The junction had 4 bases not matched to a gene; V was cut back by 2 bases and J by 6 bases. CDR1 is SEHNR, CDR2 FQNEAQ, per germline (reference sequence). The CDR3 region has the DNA TGTGCCAGCAGCTTAAGGACAGGGGTGCATGAAAAACTGTTTTTT. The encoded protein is CASSLRTGVHEKLFF. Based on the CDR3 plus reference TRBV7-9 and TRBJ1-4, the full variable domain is DTGVSQNPRHKITKRGQNVTFRCDPISEHNRLYWYRQTLGQGPEFLTYFQNEAQLEKSRLLSDRFSAERPKGSFSTLEIQRTEQGDSAMYLCASSLRTGVHEKLFFGSGTQLSVL.

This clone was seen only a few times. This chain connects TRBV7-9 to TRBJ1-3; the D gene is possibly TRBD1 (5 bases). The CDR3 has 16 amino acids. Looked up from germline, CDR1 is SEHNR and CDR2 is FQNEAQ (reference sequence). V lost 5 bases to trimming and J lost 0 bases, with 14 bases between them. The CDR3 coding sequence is TGTGCCAGCAGCCTCTCGACAGCGAGCTCTGGAAACACCATATATTTT. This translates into CASSLSTASSGNTIYF.

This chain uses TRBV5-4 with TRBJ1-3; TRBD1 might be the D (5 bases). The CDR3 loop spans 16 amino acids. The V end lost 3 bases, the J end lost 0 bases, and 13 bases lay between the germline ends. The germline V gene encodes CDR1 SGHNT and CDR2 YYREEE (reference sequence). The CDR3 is CASSSRRQNSGNTIYF. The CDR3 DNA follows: TGTGCCAGCAGCTCGAGACGACAGAACTCTGGAAACACCATATATTTT.

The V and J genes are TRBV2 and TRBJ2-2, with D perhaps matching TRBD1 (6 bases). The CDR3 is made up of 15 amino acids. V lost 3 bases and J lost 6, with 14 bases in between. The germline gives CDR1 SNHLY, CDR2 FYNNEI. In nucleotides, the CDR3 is TGTGCCAGCAGTGATGGGGCGGCAGGGGCCGGGGAGCTGTTTTTT. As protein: CASSDGAAGAGELFF.

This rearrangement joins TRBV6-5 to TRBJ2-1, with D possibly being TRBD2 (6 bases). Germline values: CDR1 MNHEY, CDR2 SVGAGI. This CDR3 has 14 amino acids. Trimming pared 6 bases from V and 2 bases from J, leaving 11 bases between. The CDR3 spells CASSPGLPYNEQFF. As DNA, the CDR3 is TGTGCCAGCAGCCCGGGACTCCCCTACAATGAGCAGTTCTTC.

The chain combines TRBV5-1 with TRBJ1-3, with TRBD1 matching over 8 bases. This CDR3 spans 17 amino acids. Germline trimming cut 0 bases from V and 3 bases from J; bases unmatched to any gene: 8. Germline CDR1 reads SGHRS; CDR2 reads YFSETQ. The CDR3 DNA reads TGCGCCAGCAGCTTGGGAGCAGGACAGGGTGATGGAAACACCATATATTTT. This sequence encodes CASSLGAGQGDGNTIYF.

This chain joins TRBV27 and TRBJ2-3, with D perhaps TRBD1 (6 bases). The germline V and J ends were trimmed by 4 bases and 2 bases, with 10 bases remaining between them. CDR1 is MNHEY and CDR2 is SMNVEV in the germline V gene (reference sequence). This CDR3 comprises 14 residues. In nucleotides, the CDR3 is TGTGCCAGCAGTTGGACAGAGATCACAGATACGCAGTATTTT. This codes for CASSWTEITDTQYF.

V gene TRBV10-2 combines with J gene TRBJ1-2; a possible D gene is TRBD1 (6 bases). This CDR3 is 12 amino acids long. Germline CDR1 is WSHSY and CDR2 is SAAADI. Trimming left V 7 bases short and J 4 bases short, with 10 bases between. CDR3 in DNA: TGCGCCAGCATGACGGACAGCTATGGCTACACCTTC. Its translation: CASMTDSYGYTF.

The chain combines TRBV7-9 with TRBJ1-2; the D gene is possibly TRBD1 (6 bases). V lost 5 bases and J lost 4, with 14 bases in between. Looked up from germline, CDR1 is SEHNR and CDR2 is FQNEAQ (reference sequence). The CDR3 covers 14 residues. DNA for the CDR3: TGTGCCAGCAGCCTTGGACAGCAAAGCTATGGCTACACCTTC. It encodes CASSLGQQSYGYTF.

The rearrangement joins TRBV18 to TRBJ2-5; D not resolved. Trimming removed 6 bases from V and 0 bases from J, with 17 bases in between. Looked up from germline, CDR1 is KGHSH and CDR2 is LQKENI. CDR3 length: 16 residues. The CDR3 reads CASSKPLSPYQETQYF. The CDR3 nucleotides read TGTGCCAGCTCCAAACCCCTAAGTCCGTACCAAGAGACCCAGTACTTC.

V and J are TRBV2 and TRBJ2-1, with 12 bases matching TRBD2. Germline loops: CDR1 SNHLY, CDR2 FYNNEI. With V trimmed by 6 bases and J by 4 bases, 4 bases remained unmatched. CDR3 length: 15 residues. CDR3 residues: CASSGTSGRYNEQFF. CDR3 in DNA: TGTGCCAGCAGCGGGACTAGCGGGCGTTACAATGAGCAGTTCTTC.

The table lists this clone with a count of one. CDR3 region: CASSPTSGGASPSTDTQYF. In DNA, the CDR3 is TGTGCCAGCAGTCCGACTAGCGGGGGGGCTTCCCCTAGCACAGATACGCAGTATTTT. The rearrangement uses TRBV27 and TRBJ2-3; 14 nucleotides match TRBD2. The V and J ends lost 5 bases and 0 bases, in that order; junction bases with no gene match: 10. The CDR3 consists of 19 residues. Germline CDR1 MNHEY, CDR2 SMNVEV (reference sequence).